This T cell receptor (beta chain) was identified in a study of OX40 agonist ivuxolimab in advanced cancers. Produced via immunoSEQ multiplex PCR; TCRdb's table is partial and in-frame only. Among tens of thousands of clones listed, about 88% were seen once. This CDR3 has 16 residues. Trimming removed 4 bases at V and 2 bases at J, with 18 bases between. CDR1 and CDR2 (germline): SEHNR, FQNEAQ (reference sequence). Sequencing used CD4+ or CD8+ T cells sorted from blood, obtained in a trial of the OX40 agonist ivuxolimab. The V and J genes are TRBV7-9 and TRBJ2-7, with a weak D call TRBD1 (6 bases). The TCR sequence derives from an adult with an advanced solid tumor such as melanoma, head and neck, liver or kidney cancer. CDR3 nucleotides: TGTGCCAGCAGCTCCATAGATGACAGGTTCCCCTACGAGCAGTACTTC. This sequence encodes CASSSIDDRFPYEQYF.